Included here is one T cell receptor (beta chain) sequence, with context. Its antigen is unknown. Expressed TCRB transcripts were sequenced because the entire RNA isolate underwent reverse transcription. Repertoires were generated with immunoSEQ multiplex PCR, while TCRdb's copy carries only in-frame clones and drops some. Seen here are approximately 200,000 clones, around 9.6% observed once, and the top ten hold 0.03% to 0.04%. These data belong to a study of beta chain features in type 1 diabetes. Study results and limitations: VDJ junctions from type 1 diabetes patients carried fewer insertions and larger deletions. The study found moderately but significantly shorter TCRB CDR3s in all four CD4+ subsets of Type 1 diabetes patients.

CDR1 is SGHDT and CDR2 is YYEEEE in the germline V gene. With 6 bases clipped from V and 0 bases from J, the junction kept 8 bases outside the gene matches. The CDR3 contains 15 residues. The chain uses TRBV5-6 and TRBJ1-1, with 7 bases matching TRBD1. Sequencing used naive CD4+ T cells from blood. This receptor was taken from a young woman in good health. The CDR3 sequence: CASMETGLLNTEAFF. CDR3 DNA sequence: TGTGCCAGCATGGAGACAGGGCTGTTGAACACTGAAGCTTTCTTT.